The T cell receptor beta chain under discussion was sequenced for a study of cytomegalovirus exposure and HLA in healthy donors. Study observations and caveats: In a later analysis, TCR beta V- and J-gene trimming showed a link to a missense DCLRE1C variant. Later on, an analysis found that several of the most significant clusters appeared to be linked to common viral pathogens, which included parvovirus B19.

A remark on this clone: Its antigen is not identified.

The CDR3 extends over 13 amino acids. CDR1 and CDR2 (germline): MNHNS, SASEGT. Trimming took 7 bases from V and 2 from J; bases not matched to a gene: 4. The primer mix had 60 Vbeta and 13 Jbeta primers. Libraries were prepared by immunoSEQ multiplex PCR; TCRdb keeps only in-frame clonotypes and omits some of them. The sample holds about 150,000 clones, roughly three quarters seen once. The sequenced sample consisted of PBMCs. This chain joins TRBV6-1 and TRBJ1-2; 7 bases are a match to TRBD1. This TCR was recovered from a man between 40 and 49 years old in good health and CMV-seronegative. CDR3 DNA sequence: TGTGCCAGCAAAGGGACAGCGAACTATGGCTACACCTTC. It yields the protein CASKGTANYGYTF.